This T cell receptor beta chain was found in a study of T cell changes during pregnancy in multiple sclerosis (dated by TCRdb to 2018 to 2020). At the level of the whole study: Changes in the T cell repertoire over the course of pregnancy were examined in this study in women with multiple sclerosis.

As to this clone: What this receptor recognizes is not known. Within one base of it there is no much larger clone, and no base qualities were kept.

The library was obtained by the immunoSEQ multiplex PCR assay. TCRdb holds this immuneACCESS table with in-frame rearrangements only. Some clones are missing; in checked studies, unresolved V genes explain under half, and the rest has no known cause. For this sample there are 70,000 to 80,000 clones; roughly 89% appear just once. The ten largest account for approximately 3.3% of the sample. Based on the germline V gene (reference sequence), the CDR1 and CDR2 sequences are SGHKS and YYEKEE. From the cysteine up to the phenylalanine, the CDR3 has a length of 16 residues. CDR3 DNA only is kept here, 48 bases in frame from base 1. The germline V end is reduced by 3 bases and the J end by 1 base; junction bases left unmatched: 4.

In this chain, TRBV5-5 is recombined with TRBJ2-3, with 11 bases in between that match TRBD2. The source of this sequence is a female donor in good health, enrolled as a control in a pregnancy study. The sequences come from peripheral blood, collected after pregnancy. At the DNA level, the sequence is TGTGCCAGCAGCTCTTTAGCGGGGGGGGGCACAGATACGCAGTATTTT. It translates to CASSSLAGGGTDTQYF.